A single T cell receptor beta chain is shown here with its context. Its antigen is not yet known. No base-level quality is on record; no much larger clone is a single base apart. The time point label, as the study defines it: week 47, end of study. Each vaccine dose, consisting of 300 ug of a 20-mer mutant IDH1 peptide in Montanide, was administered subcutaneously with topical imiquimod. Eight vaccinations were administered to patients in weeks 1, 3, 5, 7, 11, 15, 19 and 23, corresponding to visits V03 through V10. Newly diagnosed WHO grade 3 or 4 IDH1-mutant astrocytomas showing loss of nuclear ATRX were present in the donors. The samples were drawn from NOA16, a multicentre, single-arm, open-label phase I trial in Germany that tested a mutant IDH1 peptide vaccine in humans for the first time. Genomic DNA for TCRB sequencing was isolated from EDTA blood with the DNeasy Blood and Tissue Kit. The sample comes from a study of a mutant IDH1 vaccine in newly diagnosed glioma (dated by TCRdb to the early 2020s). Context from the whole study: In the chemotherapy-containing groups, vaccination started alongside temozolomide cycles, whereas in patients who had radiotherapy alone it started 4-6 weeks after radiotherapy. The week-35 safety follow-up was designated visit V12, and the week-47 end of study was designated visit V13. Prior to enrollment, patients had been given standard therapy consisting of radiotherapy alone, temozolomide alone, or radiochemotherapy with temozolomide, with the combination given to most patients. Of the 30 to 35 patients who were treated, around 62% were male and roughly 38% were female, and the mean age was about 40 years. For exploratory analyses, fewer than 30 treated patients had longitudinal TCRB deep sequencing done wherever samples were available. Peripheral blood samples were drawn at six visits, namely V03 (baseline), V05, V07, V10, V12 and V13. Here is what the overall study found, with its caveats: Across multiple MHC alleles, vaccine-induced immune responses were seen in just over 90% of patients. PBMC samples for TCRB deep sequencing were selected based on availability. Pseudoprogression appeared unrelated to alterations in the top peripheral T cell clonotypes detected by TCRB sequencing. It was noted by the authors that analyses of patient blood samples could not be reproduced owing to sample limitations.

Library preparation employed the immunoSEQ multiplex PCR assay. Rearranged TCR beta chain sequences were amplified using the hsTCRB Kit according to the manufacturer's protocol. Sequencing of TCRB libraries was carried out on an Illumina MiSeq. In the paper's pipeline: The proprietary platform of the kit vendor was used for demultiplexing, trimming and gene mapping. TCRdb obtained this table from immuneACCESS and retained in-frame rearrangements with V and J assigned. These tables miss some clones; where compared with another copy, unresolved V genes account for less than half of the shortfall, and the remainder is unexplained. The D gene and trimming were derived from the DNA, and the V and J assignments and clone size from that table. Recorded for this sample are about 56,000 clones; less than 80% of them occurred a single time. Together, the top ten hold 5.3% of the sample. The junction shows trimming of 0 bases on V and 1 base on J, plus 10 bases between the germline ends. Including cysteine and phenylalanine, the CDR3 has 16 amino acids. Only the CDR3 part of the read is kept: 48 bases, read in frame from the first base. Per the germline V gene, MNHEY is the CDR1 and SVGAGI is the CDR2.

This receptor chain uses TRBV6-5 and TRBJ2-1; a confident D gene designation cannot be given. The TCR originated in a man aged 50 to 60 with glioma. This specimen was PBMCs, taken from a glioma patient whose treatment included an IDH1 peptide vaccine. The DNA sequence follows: TGTGCCAGCAGTTACTCTGTCTGGGGTTCCTACAATGAGCAGTTCTTC. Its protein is CASSYSVWGSYNEQFF.